The sequence of this TCR beta chain was determined in a study of naive and memory T cell subsets. The CDR3 is made up of 13 amino acids. Trimming removed 4 bases at V and 2 bases at J, with 8 bases between. The germline gives CDR1 LNHDA, CDR2 SQIVND (reference sequence). This clonotype was counted between two and nine times. The library had UMIs added by 3' ligation of an oligonucleotide to TCR cDNA. Adult healthy volunteers gave 2.5 ml peripheral blood for whole-blood RNA. Input was about 1 to 1,100 ng of DNase-treated total RNA without cell sorting. Ligated cDNA underwent four rounds of PCR with nested alpha and beta constant region primers and SP2. Alpha and beta constant region primers primed reverse transcription for blood and skin samples. TCRdb independently ran MiXCR on the 5' RACE reads; one entry per CDR3 protein. The sample shows some 60,000 distinct CDR3 sequences, over 6% of them seen only once.

The TCR sequence derives from a female donor in good health. The chain carries TRBV19 and TRBJ2-5; tentatively, D is TRBD1 (5 bases). CDR3 nucleotides: TGTGCCAGTAGTAGACAGAATCAAGAGACCCAGTACTTC. This encodes CASSRQNQETQYF.